The rows below give T cell receptor beta chains drawn from one sample of a study of immune heterogeneity within non-small cell lung tumors. MiXCR, run by TCRdb on the multiplex PCR reads, gives a single entry per CDR3 protein. In the table there are about 21,000 distinct CDR3 sequences, 25% to 30% of which are singletons. The sequenced material came from lung tumor tissue. Receptor source: a man in his forties or fifties with non-small cell lung cancer. Each CDR3 is given with its conserved first and last residue. The order of the fields is J gene, D gene, clone size, V gene, CDR3 DNA, CDR3 protein. D genes are given only for firm matches. Not every row has a clone size; where given, it reads once, few, many or a size class.

j_call: TRBJ1-3; d_call: -; clone_size: -; v_call: TRBV30; cdr3_nt: TGTGCCTGGGATGGGACGGGAAACACCATATATTTT; cdr3_aa: CAWDGTGNTIYF
j_call: TRBJ1-2; d_call: -; clone_size: few; v_call: TRBV12-3/TRBV12-4; cdr3_nt: TGTGCCAGCAGTTTAGGCCGGTCTGGCTACACCTTC; cdr3_aa: CASSLGRSGYTF
j_call: TRBJ2-7; d_call: TRBD1; clone_size: few; v_call: TRBV4-1; cdr3_nt: TGCGCCAGCAGCCAAACCCCCGGGACAGCTACCTACGAGCAGTACTTC; cdr3_aa: CASSQTPGTATYEQYF
j_call: TRBJ2-1; d_call: -; clone_size: -; v_call: TRBV27; cdr3_nt: TGTGCCAGCAGTCCCCTGGGGGGGGGGGCCTTCTGTGAGCAGTTCTTC; cdr3_aa: CASSPLGGGAFCEQFF
j_call: TRBJ2-1; d_call: -; clone_size: -; v_call: TRBV3-1; cdr3_nt: TGTGCCAGCAGCCAAGACGTGCGGTTACTAGACGGCAATGAGCAGTTCTTC; cdr3_aa: CASSQDVRLLDGNEQFF
j_call: TRBJ2-2; d_call: -; clone_size: -; v_call: TRBV7-9; cdr3_nt: TGTGCCAGCGGATTCCGCGGGACAGAGAACACCGGGGAGCTGTTTTTT; cdr3_aa: CASGFRGTENTGELFF
j_call: TRBJ2-4; d_call: TRBD2; clone_size: many; v_call: TRBV12-3/TRBV12-4; cdr3_nt: TGTGCCAGCAGTTTCGGAACTAGCGGCCTAGCCAAAAACATTCAGTACTTC; cdr3_aa: CASSFGTSGLAKNIQYF
j_call: TRBJ2-3; d_call: -; clone_size: few; v_call: TRBV27; cdr3_nt: TGTGCCAGCAGTCGCCCAAACAGCGATACGCAGTATTTT; cdr3_aa: CASSRPNSDTQYF
j_call: TRBJ1-2; d_call: -; clone_size: many; v_call: TRBV29-1; cdr3_nt: TGCAGCGTTTTCGGGGATATCTATGGCTACACCTTC; cdr3_aa: CSVFGDIYGYTF
j_call: TRBJ2-1; d_call: -; clone_size: medium-sized; v_call: TRBV24-1; cdr3_nt: TGTGCCACCAGTGCCCAACGGGGCTCCTACAATGAGCAGTTCTTC; cdr3_aa: CATSAQRGSYNEQFF
j_call: TRBJ1-5; d_call: TRBD1; clone_size: -; v_call: TRBV30; cdr3_nt: TGTGCCTGGAGTGTTACAGGGGACGTTGGCAATCAGCCCCAGCATTTT; cdr3_aa: CAWSVTGDVGNQPQHF
j_call: TRBJ2-3; d_call: -; clone_size: -; v_call: TRBV19; cdr3_nt: TGTGCCAGTAGTATGTCACAGATCACAGATACGCAGTATTTT; cdr3_aa: CASSMSQITDTQYF
j_call: TRBJ2-2; d_call: -; clone_size: -; v_call: TRBV6-5; cdr3_nt: TGTGCCAGCAGTTACCCTGTCACCGGGGAGCTGTTTTTT; cdr3_aa: CASSYPVTGELFF
j_call: TRBJ1-2; d_call: -; clone_size: many; v_call: TRBV7-8; cdr3_nt: TGTGCCAGCAGCTTATGGACCTCAAGGAGCTATGGCTACACCTTC; cdr3_aa: CASSLWTSRSYGYTF
j_call: TRBJ2-3; d_call: TRBD2; clone_size: many; v_call: TRBV24-1; cdr3_nt: TGTGCCACCCGGGGACTAGCGGGGTTCACAGATACGCAGTATTTT; cdr3_aa: CATRGLAGFTDTQYF
j_call: TRBJ2-7; d_call: -; clone_size: many; v_call: TRBV19; cdr3_nt: TGTGCCAGTAGTTCGGACTATTCGTCCTACGAGCAGTACTTC; cdr3_aa: CASSSDYSSYEQYF
j_call: TRBJ2-6; d_call: TRBD1; clone_size: few; v_call: TRBV27; cdr3_nt: TGTGCCAGCAGTATTGGGACAGGGGGTAACGTCCTGACTTTC; cdr3_aa: CASSIGTGGNVLTF
j_call: TRBJ2-1; d_call: TRBD2; clone_size: -; v_call: TRBV12-3/TRBV12-4; cdr3_nt: TGTGCCAGCAGTGGACTAGCGGGTGGTTCCTACAATGAGCAGTTCTTC; cdr3_aa: CASSGLAGGSYNEQFF
j_call: TRBJ2-2; d_call: -; clone_size: few; v_call: TRBV5-1; cdr3_nt: TGCGCCAGCAGCTTGACGAACACCGGGGAGCTGTTTTTT; cdr3_aa: CASSLTNTGELFF
j_call: TRBJ1-5; d_call: -; clone_size: -; v_call: TRBV10-3; cdr3_nt: TGTGCCATCAGTGGGGGGGGTGAGCAGCCCCAGCATTTT; cdr3_aa: CAISGGGEQPQHF
j_call: TRBJ2-5; d_call: TRBD1; clone_size: few; v_call: TRBV24-1; cdr3_nt: TGTGCCACCAGTGATTCTCTTCCTACCGAGACAGGGGCAGGAGAGACCCAGTACTTC; cdr3_aa: CATSDSLPTETGAGETQYF
j_call: TRBJ2-3; d_call: TRBD2; clone_size: -; v_call: TRBV10-3; cdr3_nt: TGTGCCATCAGTGAGTCAACTAGCGGGAGGGGCATGGATACGCAGTATTTT; cdr3_aa: CAISESTSGRGMDTQYF
j_call: TRBJ2-3; d_call: -; clone_size: -; v_call: TRBV7-9; cdr3_nt: TGTGCCAGCAGCTCTCTGGACACTTACACAGATACGCACTATTTT; cdr3_aa: CASSSLDTYTDTHYF
j_call: TRBJ2-1; d_call: -; clone_size: many; v_call: TRBV19; cdr3_nt: TGTGCCAGTAGTCCCAAAGGGCGGGTAGCGGTGAGCTCCTACAATGAGCAGTTCTTC; cdr3_aa: CASSPKGRVAVSSYNEQFF
j_call: TRBJ2-1; d_call: TRBD1; clone_size: few; v_call: TRBV11-3; cdr3_nt: TGTGCCAGCAGCCCGCGGGACAGGGGGTCCTACAATGAGCAGTTCTTC; cdr3_aa: CASSPRDRGSYNEQFF
j_call: TRBJ1-1; d_call: -; clone_size: -; v_call: TRBV4-3; cdr3_nt: TGCGCCAGCAGCCAAGAGAACAGCCACCCAGCATTCTTT; cdr3_aa: CASSQENSHPAFF
j_call: TRBJ2-7; d_call: -; clone_size: medium-sized; v_call: TRBV30; cdr3_nt: TGTGCCTGGATGACGCGTGCGGGGAAGCAGTACTTC; cdr3_aa: CAWMTRAGKQYF
j_call: TRBJ2-7; d_call: -; clone_size: many; v_call: TRBV6-2/TRBV6-3; cdr3_nt: TGTGCCAGCAGTCTAGGATACGAGCAGTACTTC; cdr3_aa: CASSLGYEQYF
j_call: TRBJ2-1; d_call: -; clone_size: few; v_call: TRBV4-1; cdr3_nt: TGCGCCAGCAGCCAAGTTCCTAAAGGGGTTGAGCAGTTCTTC; cdr3_aa: CASSQVPKGVEQFF
j_call: TRBJ2-2; d_call: -; clone_size: -; v_call: TRBV7-3; cdr3_nt: TGTGCCAGCAGGCCGGACGTAACCGGGGAGCTGTTTTTT; cdr3_aa: CASRPDVTGELFF
j_call: TRBJ2-2; d_call: TRBD2; clone_size: -; v_call: TRBV4-1; cdr3_nt: TGCGCCAGCAGCCAGATCGGACTAGCGGGAACCGGGGAGCTGTTTTTT; cdr3_aa: CASSQIGLAGTGELFF
j_call: TRBJ2-5; d_call: TRBD2; clone_size: once; v_call: TRBV6-1; cdr3_nt: TGTGCCAGCAGTGTGGCTAGCGGCAATGTGGGACAGACCCAGTACTTC; cdr3_aa: CASSVASGNVGQTQYF
j_call: TRBJ2-1; d_call: -; clone_size: -; v_call: TRBV6-9; cdr3_nt: TGTGCCAGCAGTTACCTCTTGGATGAGCAGTTCTTC; cdr3_aa: CASSYLLDEQFF
j_call: TRBJ2-1; d_call: -; clone_size: medium-sized; v_call: TRBV20-1; cdr3_nt: TGCAGTGCTAGTTCCCCTGGGAGGTACAATGAGCAGTTCTTC; cdr3_aa: CSASSPGRYNEQFF
j_call: TRBJ2-2; d_call: TRBD2; clone_size: -; v_call: TRBV12-3/TRBV12-4; cdr3_nt: TGTGCCAGCAGTTCCGGAGCGGGGCCGCTACCCGGGGAGATGTTTTTT; cdr3_aa: CASSSGAGPLPGEMFF
j_call: TRBJ2-3; d_call: -; clone_size: few; v_call: TRBV9; cdr3_nt: TGTGCCAGCAGCGGCCAAGGTTCAGATACGCAGTATTTT; cdr3_aa: CASSGQGSDTQYF
j_call: TRBJ2-7; d_call: -; clone_size: medium-sized; v_call: TRBV6-2/TRBV6-3; cdr3_nt: TGTGCCAGCAGTTACAGGACGGGCAACGAGCAGTACTTC; cdr3_aa: CASSYRTGNEQYF
j_call: TRBJ1-1; d_call: -; clone_size: many; v_call: TRBV19; cdr3_nt: TGTGCCAGTGGGCCGAGGGTTATGAACACTGAAGCTTTCTTT; cdr3_aa: CASGPRVMNTEAFF
j_call: TRBJ2-3; d_call: TRBD2; clone_size: -; v_call: TRBV5-5; cdr3_nt: TGTGGCAGCAGCTTGGGTCTAGCGGGAGGAAGAGATACGCAGTATTTT; cdr3_aa: CGSSLGLAGGRDTQYF
j_call: TRBJ1-6; d_call: -; clone_size: -; v_call: TRBV15; cdr3_nt: TGTGCCACCAGCAGCCTACGGCTCAGTTCAGGGGATTCACCCCTCCACTTT; cdr3_aa: CATSSLRLSSGDSPLHF
j_call: TRBJ1-1; d_call: -; clone_size: few; v_call: TRBV7-2; cdr3_nt: TGTGCCAGCAGGACCGGGGGAACAGACACTGAAGCTTTCTTT; cdr3_aa: CASRTGGTDTEAFF
j_call: TRBJ2-7; d_call: -; clone_size: few; v_call: TRBV11-1; cdr3_nt: TGTGCCAGCAACCCCGCCCCAACCTACGAGCAGTACTTC; cdr3_aa: CASNPAPTYEQYF
j_call: TRBJ1-4; d_call: TRBD1; clone_size: -; v_call: TRBV12-3/TRBV12-4; cdr3_nt: TGTGCCAGCTCCGAGGGGGACAGGGCTGAAAAACTGTTTTTT; cdr3_aa: CASSEGDRAEKLFF
j_call: TRBJ2-7; d_call: -; clone_size: many; v_call: TRBV18; cdr3_nt: TGTGCCAGCTCACCAATCACAGGGCAGCCAACCTACGAGCAGTACTTC; cdr3_aa: CASSPITGQPTYEQYF
j_call: TRBJ1-1; d_call: -; clone_size: -; v_call: TRBV6-1; cdr3_nt: TGTGCCAGCAGTAAGCCTACAGGGAGAGCTTTCTTT; cdr3_aa: CASSKPTGRAFF
j_call: TRBJ1-1; d_call: TRBD1; clone_size: -; v_call: TRBV5-1; cdr3_nt: TGCGCCAGCAGCCTCACGGACAGGGGACCCGCTTTCTTT; cdr3_aa: CASSLTDRGPAFF
j_call: TRBJ2-7; d_call: TRBD2; clone_size: many; v_call: TRBV20-1; cdr3_nt: TGCAGTGCAGCCGGGACTAGCGGGAGCTTGGGTGAGCAGTACTTC; cdr3_aa: CSAAGTSGSLGEQYF
j_call: TRBJ1-3; d_call: TRBD1; clone_size: few; v_call: TRBV10-3; cdr3_nt: TGTGCCACGGGACAGGGGAGCACTGGAAACACCATATATTTT; cdr3_aa: CATGQGSTGNTIYF
j_call: TRBJ2-2; d_call: -; clone_size: -; v_call: TRBV4-2; cdr3_nt: TGTGCCAGCAGCCAAGGGTCATTAGCGTCGCTTAACACCGGGGAGCTGTTTTTT; cdr3_aa: CASSQGSLASLNTGELFF
j_call: TRBJ1-2; d_call: TRBD1; clone_size: -; v_call: TRBV4-3; cdr3_nt: TGCGCCAGCAGCCAAGATAATGCAGGGGGTTATGGCTACACCTTC; cdr3_aa: CASSQDNAGGYGYTF
j_call: TRBJ1-1; d_call: -; clone_size: few; v_call: TRBV3-1; cdr3_nt: TGTGCCAGCAGCCAAGGCCATATCGGACAGTGGGGAACGAACACTGAAGCTTTCTTT; cdr3_aa: CASSQGHIGQWGTNTEAFF
j_call: TRBJ1-1; d_call: -; clone_size: many; v_call: TRBV7-9; cdr3_nt: TGTGCCAGCAGCTTCTCGAACACTGAAGCTTTCTTT; cdr3_aa: CASSFSNTEAFF
j_call: TRBJ2-3; d_call: TRBD2; clone_size: many; v_call: TRBV20-1; cdr3_nt: TGCAGTGCTTTGACTAGCGGGAGTAGTAGGGATACGCAGTATTTT; cdr3_aa: CSALTSGSSRDTQYF
j_call: TRBJ2-3; d_call: TRBD2; clone_size: many; v_call: TRBV14; cdr3_nt: TGTGCCAGCAGCCAATACAGCGGGACCGCGGATACGCAGTATTTT; cdr3_aa: CASSQYSGTADTQYF
j_call: TRBJ2-7; d_call: TRBD2; clone_size: -; v_call: TRBV9; cdr3_nt: TGTGCCAGCAGCGTAGGGGCCGGAGGGACTAGCGGGAGTTACGAGCAGTACTTC; cdr3_aa: CASSVGAGGTSGSYEQYF
j_call: TRBJ2-1; d_call: -; clone_size: -; v_call: TRBV11-3; cdr3_nt: TGTGCCAGCAGCCAAGCTTACAATGAGCAGTTCTTC; cdr3_aa: CASSQAYNEQFF
j_call: TRBJ2-2; d_call: TRBD1; clone_size: -; v_call: TRBV9; cdr3_nt: TGTGCCAGCAGCGACGGGACAGGGGCCACCGGGGAGCTGTTTTTT; cdr3_aa: CASSDGTGATGELFF
j_call: TRBJ2-1; d_call: TRBD2; clone_size: many; v_call: TRBV6-5; cdr3_nt: TGTGCCAGCAGTTACAACGGGAGGGCCAGCTACAATGAGCAGTTCTTC; cdr3_aa: CASSYNGRASYNEQFF
j_call: TRBJ1-2; d_call: -; clone_size: -; v_call: TRBV20-1; cdr3_nt: TGCAGTGACGCGGGTGATGGCTACACCTTC; cdr3_aa: CSDAGDGYTF